The clone carrying this T cell receptor beta chain was recorded a few times. The antigen is undetermined. Losses at the gene ends were 6 bases for V and 7 bases for J; bases not matched to a gene: 6. The CDR3 consists of 12 residues. Researchers made TCR cDNA using 5'RACE template switching, and this step added a universal primer site and UMIs. In TCRdb, the 5' RACE reads were re-called with MiXCR into one record per CDR3 protein. The sample yields approximately 600,000 distinct CDR3 sequences, 12% seen once. The sample originates from a study of T cells after yellow fever vaccination. General study points: Reappearance after the booster was seen for most primary-vaccination clones, at roughly 96% CD4 and about 90% CD8. CD4 and CD8 compartments shared a small share of clonotypes.

This chain connects TRBV12-3 or TRBV12-4 to TRBJ2-7; 7 nucleotides align to TRBD1. The sequencing used PBMCs, collected on the day of the yellow fever booster vaccination. This clonotype was sampled from a man aged 25-40 years who received the YFV17D yellow fever vaccine. CDR3 region: CASSNRGGEQYF. DNA for the CDR3: TGTGCCAGCAGCAACAGGGGTGGAGAGCAGTACTTC.